The next 8 T cell receptor beta chains were all read from a single sample in a study of siplizumab effects on memory and regulatory T cells. Some clones are missing from TCRdb's copy, which holds only in-frame ones; the method was immunoSEQ multiplex PCR. The table lists some 120,000 clones, roughly 94% of them singletons. The sequencing sample was made of non-Treg CD4+ T cells sorted from blood. The receptors derive from a human donor in good health.

V is TRBV18 and J is TRBJ1-5; 7 bases line up with TRBD1. Germline CDR1 KGHSH, CDR2 LQKENI. Unmatched junction bases numbered 1, after V lost 3 bases and J lost 5 bases. The CDR3 runs 13 residues. Written as DNA, the CDR3 is TGTGCCAGCTCACCCGGGACAGATCAGCCCCAGCATTTT. This codes for CASSPGTDQPQHF.

This clone was detected only once. J is TRBJ1-5 and V is TRBV5-1; 8 bases match TRBD1. The CDR3 is 14 amino acids. CDR1 is SGHRS and CDR2 is YFSETQ in the germline V gene. After removal of 4 bases from V and 8 bases from J, the junction contained 8 bases not matched to a gene. The CDR3 DNA follows: TGCGCCAGCAGCCCTGGGACAGGACAAGAGCCCCAGCATTTT. Encoded protein: CASSPGTGQEPQHF. The variable domain in full, completed from reference TRBV5-1 and TRBJ1-5, reads KAGVTQTPRYLIKTRGQQVTLSCSPISGHRSVSWYQQTPGQGLQFLFEYFSETQRNKGNFPGRFSGRQFSNSRSEMNVSTLELGDSALYLCASSPGTGQEPQHFGDGTRLSIL.

J is TRBJ1-2 and V is TRBV10-3; D call uncertain. The V end was cut by 6 bases, the J end by 14 bases, with 19 bases between. CDR1 is ENHRY and CDR2 is SYGVKD in the germline V gene. CDR3 size: 12 residues. The CDR3 is CAIRGNLAAWTF. The CDR3 DNA is TGTGCCATCAGAGGGAATCTGGCCGCTTGGACCTTC.

V and J are TRBV11-2 and TRBJ1-3; no clear D. The germline V gene has CDR1 SGHAT and CDR2 FQNNGV. The CDR3 totals 13 residues. Deletions cut 2 bases from V and 4 bases from J, with 6 bases between. The CDR3 protein is CASSLFRGNTIYF. Written as DNA, the CDR3 is TGTGCCAGCAGCTTATTCAGAGGAAACACCATATATTTT.

The J gene is TRBJ2-7, the V gene TRBV6-5; D unclear. The V end was cut by 7 bases, the J end by 3 bases, with 19 bases between. CDR3 length equals 15 residues. CDR1 and CDR2 from the germline V gene are MNHEY and SVGAGI. CDR3 in DNA: TGTGCCAGCACCCGTGCCTCAGGTCCTCTCTACGAGCAGTACTTC. This sequence encodes CASTRASGPLYEQYF.

This chain links TRBV5-1 with TRBJ2-5; no clear D gene. Germline V gene sequence: CDR1 SGHRS, CDR2 YFSETQ. Trimming removed 3 bases at V and 2 bases at J, with 8 bases between. CDR3 length: 13 amino acids. The CDR3 DNA follows: TGCGCCAGCAGCTCCTATCTTCAAGAGACCCAGTACTTC. Protein sequence: CASSSYLQETQYF. The whole variable domain, remainder taken from reference TRBV5-1 and TRBJ2-5, is KAGVTQTPRYLIKTRGQQVTLSCSPISGHRSVSWYQQTPGQGLQFLFEYFSETQRNKGNFPGRFSGRQFSNSRSEMNVSTLELGDSALYLCASSSYLQETQYFGPGTRLLVL.

The V and J genes are TRBV7-9 and TRBJ2-1, with 7 bases fitting TRBD1. Trimming took 1 base from V and 6 from J; bases not matched to a gene: 6. Germline V CDR1 and CDR2: SEHNR, FQNEAQ (reference sequence). The CDR3 loop spans 15 amino acids. The CDR3 protein is CASSLEPGQSNEQFF. Written as DNA, the CDR3 is TGTGCCAGCAGCTTAGAACCGGGACAGTCCAATGAGCAGTTCTTC.

V gene TRBV5-6 combines with J gene TRBJ2-1; possibly TRBD1 for D (5 bases). The CDR3 consists of 16 residues. CDR1 and CDR2 from the germline V gene are SGHDT and YYEEEE. V lost 4 bases to trimming and J lost 0 bases, with 14 bases between them. The CDR3 nucleotides are TGTGCCAGCAGCCCTCAGACAGTGAACTCCTACAATGAGCAGTTCTTC. This sequence encodes CASSPQTVNSYNEQFF.